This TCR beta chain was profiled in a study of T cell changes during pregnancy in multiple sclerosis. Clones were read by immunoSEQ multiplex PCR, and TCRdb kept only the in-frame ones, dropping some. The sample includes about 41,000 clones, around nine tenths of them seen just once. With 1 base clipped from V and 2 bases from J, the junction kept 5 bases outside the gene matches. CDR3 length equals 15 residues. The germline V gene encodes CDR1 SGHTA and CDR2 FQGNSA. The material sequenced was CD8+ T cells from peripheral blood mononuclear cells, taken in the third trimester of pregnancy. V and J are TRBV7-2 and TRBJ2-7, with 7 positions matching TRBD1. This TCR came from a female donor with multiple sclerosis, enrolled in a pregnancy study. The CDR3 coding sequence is TGTGCCAGCAGCTTAGGAACAGGGGCTACCTACGAGCAGTACTTC. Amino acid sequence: CASSLGTGATYEQYF.